This TCR beta chain originates from a study of T cell changes during pregnancy in multiple sclerosis (dated by TCRdb to between 2018 and 2021). Background for the entire study: In women with multiple sclerosis, the researchers looked at how the T cell repertoire shifted as pregnancy progressed.

CDR1 and CDR2 (SNHLY, FYNNEI) derive from the germline V gene. V is clipped by 6 bases and J by 2 bases, and the sequence between their germline boundaries is 10 bases long. The CDR3 numbers 13 residues from cysteine through phenylalanine. CDR3 DNA is the only sequence kept; it has 39 bases, read in frame from the first base. Library preparation employed the immunoSEQ multiplex PCR assay. Here the immuneACCESS table is served through TCRdb, limited to in-frame sequences with V and J called. Missing clones are a known gap in these copies; in checked studies unresolved V genes cover under half, and the rest lacks a known reason. The sample has fewer than 55,000 clones on record, over 90% of them singletons. The leading ten clones occupy more than 0.95% of the sample. In regard to this clone: This receptor's antigen is unknown. Base qualities are not provided; no much larger clone lies one nucleotide away.

Here the chain combines TRBV2 and TRBJ1-1; the D gene cannot be resolved reliably. The source of this sequence is a female donor with multiple sclerosis, enrolled in a pregnancy study. The sequencing used peripheral blood, collected after pregnancy. The CDR3 protein sequence reads: CASSMGGNTEAFF. The DNA reads TGTGCCAGCAGCATGGGAGGCAACACTGAAGCTTTCTTT.